The clone carrying this T cell receptor (beta chain) was recorded a few times. Its antigen is not identified. This sample is part of a study of identical twins. Study-wide findings and caveats: Conclusions were based on cross-sectional statistical analysis, without following the same donors.

A universal primer binding site was introduced by template switching. The final cDNA contained unique molecular identifiers. TCRdb reprocessed the 5' RACE reads via MiXCR and lists one record per CDR3 protein. The data contain approximately 600,000 distinct CDR3 sequences, roughly 9.5% of them singletons. This CDR3 comprises 16 residues. J lost 2 bases, V lost 3 bases, and 8 bases had no gene match. These same data were also listed under a study on yellow fever vaccine responses in identical twins.

The V call is TRBV12-3 or TRBV12-4, the J call TRBJ2-7, with 9 positions matching TRBD1. The sample taken for sequencing was PBMCs. The TCR comes from a woman aged 18 to 35 in good health. The CDR3 DNA sequence: TGTGCCAGCAGTTTCACCTTACGACAGGGGGCCTACGAGCAGTACTTC. Protein product: CASSFTLRQGAYEQYF.